A selection of T cell receptor beta chains follows, all from one sample in a study of cytomegalovirus exposure and HLA in healthy donors. Only in-frame clones appear in the TCRdb table, and some are missing; sequencing was by immunoSEQ multiplex PCR. The sample lists 100,000 or so clones; around 80% were seen once. The specimen was PBMCs. These receptors came from a woman between 45 and 65 years old in good health and CMV-seropositive. The CDR3 runs from the conserved cysteine through the conserved F or W. The D gene is left open where the match is weak. Some rows have no size entry. The others give once, few or many, or a class for an expanded clone.

clone_size: .
d_call: .
cdr3_length: 16
v_call: TRBV4-1
j_call: TRBJ2-1
cdr3_aa: CASSVSSAFPENEQFF
cdr3_nt: TGCGCCAGCAGCGTCTCTAGCGCCTTCCCAGAGAATGAGCAGTTCTTC

clone_size: .
d_call: TRBD1
cdr3_length: 15
v_call: TRBV18
j_call: TRBJ1-2
cdr3_aa: CASSPLQGATYGYTF
cdr3_nt: TGTGCCAGCTCACCACTGCAGGGGGCAACCTATGGCTACACCTTC

clone_size: .
d_call: TRBD1
cdr3_length: 14
v_call: TRBV5-1
j_call: TRBJ2-7
cdr3_aa: CASTPGQGAGEQYF
cdr3_nt: TGCGCCAGCACACCGGGACAGGGGGCTGGCGAGCAGTACTTC

clone_size: few
d_call: TRBD1
cdr3_length: 15
v_call: TRBV14
j_call: TRBJ1-2
cdr3_aa: CASSPTTGVFRGYTF
cdr3_nt: TGTGCCAGCAGCCCTACGACAGGGGTCTTTAGGGGCTACACCTTC

clone_size: .
d_call: .
cdr3_length: 13
v_call: TRBV25-1
j_call: TRBJ1-2
cdr3_aa: CASSVGVNNGYTF
cdr3_nt: TGTGCCAGCAGTGTAGGGGTCAACAATGGCTACACCTTC

clone_size: once
d_call: TRBD2
cdr3_length: 16
v_call: TRBV19
j_call: TRBJ2-1
cdr3_aa: CASSIVGWLAGNEQFF
cdr3_nt: TGTGCCAGTAGTATAGTTGGGTGGCTAGCGGGCAATGAGCAGTTCTTC

clone_size: .
d_call: .
cdr3_length: 13
v_call: TRBV6-1
j_call: TRBJ2-1
cdr3_aa: CASSDSVDNEQFF
cdr3_nt: TGTGCCAGCAGCGACTCCGTGGACAATGAGCAGTTCTTC

clone_size: .
d_call: .
cdr3_length: 12
v_call: TRBV6-1
j_call: TRBJ2-7
cdr3_aa: CASSELPYEQYF
cdr3_nt: TGTGCCAGCAGTGAACTACCCTACGAGCAGTACTTC

clone_size: few
d_call: TRBD2
cdr3_length: 16
v_call: TRBV7-9
j_call: TRBJ2-5
cdr3_aa: CASSARLAGLQETQYF
cdr3_nt: TGTGCCAGCAGCGCGCGACTAGCGGGATTACAAGAGACCCAGTACTTC

clone_size: .
d_call: .
cdr3_length: 14
v_call: TRBV12-5
j_call: TRBJ1-4
cdr3_aa: CASGPGTPNEKLFF
cdr3_nt: TGTGCTAGTGGACCCGGGACACCAAATGAAAAACTGTTTTTT

clone_size: .
d_call: TRBD1
cdr3_length: 11
v_call: TRBV19
j_call: TRBJ2-1
cdr3_aa: CATYRGNEQFF
cdr3_nt: TGTGCCACCTACAGGGGAAATGAGCAGTTCTTC

clone_size: .
d_call: .
cdr3_length: 13
v_call: TRBV15
j_call: TRBJ2-2
cdr3_aa: CATSILNTGELFF
cdr3_nt: TGTGCCACCAGCATCCTGAACACCGGGGAGCTGTTTTTT

clone_size: few
d_call: TRBD2
cdr3_length: 14
v_call: TRBV9
j_call: TRBJ2-7
cdr3_aa: CASSPGLAGAEQYF
cdr3_nt: TGTGCCAGCAGCCCCGGACTAGCGGGAGCCGAGCAGTACTTC

clone_size: .
d_call: TRBD1
cdr3_length: 14
v_call: TRBV5-5
j_call: TRBJ1-5
cdr3_aa: CASSLATGDQPQHF
cdr3_nt: TGTGCCAGCAGCTTGGCGACAGGGGATCAGCCCCAGCATTTT

clone_size: .
d_call: .
cdr3_length: 14
v_call: TRBV19
j_call: TRBJ2-7
cdr3_aa: CASSTSALTYEQYF
cdr3_nt: TGTGCCAGTAGTACTAGCGCTCTTACCTACGAGCAGTACTTC

clone_size: few
d_call: .
cdr3_length: 13
v_call: TRBV7-9
j_call: TRBJ1-2
cdr3_aa: CASSPGFYYGYTF
cdr3_nt: TGTGCCAGCAGCCCAGGGTTTTACTATGGCTACACCTTC

clone_size: .
d_call: .
cdr3_length: 11
v_call: TRBV7-9
j_call: TRBJ1-1
cdr3_aa: CASSPYTEAFF
cdr3_nt: TGTGCCAGCAGCCCATACACTGAAGCTTTCTTT

clone_size: .
d_call: TRBD2
cdr3_length: 16
v_call: TRBV5-1
j_call: TRBJ2-7
cdr3_aa: CASSPALLAGEREQYF
cdr3_nt: TGCGCCAGCAGCCCCGCCTTACTAGCGGGAGAGCGGGAGCAGTACTTC

clone_size: .
d_call: TRBD1
cdr3_length: 15
v_call: TRBV6-1
j_call: TRBJ2-1
cdr3_aa: CASRPRDRSYNEQFF
cdr3_nt: TGTGCCAGCAGACCCCGGGACAGATCCTACAATGAGCAGTTCTTC

clone_size: .
d_call: TRBD1
cdr3_length: 16
v_call: TRBV7-8
j_call: TRBJ1-3
cdr3_aa: CASSLLTGTERNTIYF
cdr3_nt: TGTGCCAGCAGCTTACTCACCGGGACAGAGAGAAACACCATATATTTT

clone_size: .
d_call: .
cdr3_length: 14
v_call: TRBV6-5
j_call: TRBJ2-2
cdr3_aa: CASSYSGVTGELFF
cdr3_nt: TGTGCCAGCAGTTACTCGGGAGTCACCGGGGAGCTGTTTTTT

clone_size: .
d_call: .
cdr3_length: 14
v_call: TRBV5-6
j_call: TRBJ2-7
cdr3_aa: CASSLGGGDYEQYF
cdr3_nt: TGTGCCAGCAGCTTGGGAGGGGGAGACTACGAGCAGTACTTC

clone_size: .
d_call: TRBD1
cdr3_length: 15
v_call: TRBV6-5
j_call: TRBJ1-4
cdr3_aa: CASRGQVATNEKLFF
cdr3_nt: TGTGCCAGCAGGGGACAGGTTGCAACTAATGAAAAACTGTTTTTT

clone_size: few
d_call: TRBD1
cdr3_length: 14
v_call: TRBV6-6
j_call: TRBJ1-2
cdr3_aa: CASKVQTGFYGYTF
cdr3_nt: TGTGCCAGCAAAGTACAGACAGGGTTTTATGGCTACACCTTC

clone_size: .
d_call: .
cdr3_length: 13
v_call: TRBV6-1
j_call: TRBJ2-1
cdr3_aa: CASSEQGWDEQFF
cdr3_nt: TGTGCCAGCAGTGAACAGGGTTGGGATGAGCAGTTCTTC

clone_size: .
d_call: TRBD2
cdr3_length: 13
v_call: TRBV29-1
j_call: TRBJ2-7
cdr3_aa: CSVGGGELYEQYF
cdr3_nt: TGCAGCGTTGGGGGAGGGGAACTGTACGAGCAGTACTTC

clone_size: .
d_call: TRBD1
cdr3_length: 14
v_call: TRBV9
j_call: TRBJ2-7
cdr3_aa: CASATGGSPYEQYF
cdr3_nt: TGTGCCAGCGCAACAGGGGGCTCACCCTACGAGCAGTACTTC

clone_size: .
d_call: TRBD1
cdr3_length: 15
v_call: TRBV13
j_call: TRBJ1-4
cdr3_aa: CASWIKGAINEKLFF
cdr3_nt: TGTGCCAGCTGGATCAAGGGGGCAATTAATGAAAAACTGTTTTTT

clone_size: .
d_call: .
cdr3_length: 15
v_call: TRBV7-8
j_call: TRBJ1-2
cdr3_aa: CASSPGTRAWQGYTF
cdr3_nt: TGTGCCAGCAGCCCGGGTACGAGGGCATGGCAGGGCTACACCTTC

clone_size: .
d_call: .
cdr3_length: 15
v_call: TRBV9
j_call: TRBJ1-2
cdr3_aa: CASSVGPEGLSGYTF
cdr3_nt: TGTGCCAGCAGCGTAGGTCCGGAGGGTCTGAGTGGCTACACCTTC

clone_size: .
d_call: TRBD2
cdr3_length: 16
v_call: TRBV2
j_call: TRBJ2-3
cdr3_aa: CASSEIPTSGADTQYF
cdr3_nt: TGTGCCAGCAGTGAAATTCCTACTAGCGGGGCTGATACGCAGTATTTT

clone_size: .
d_call: .
cdr3_length: 13
v_call: TRBV27
j_call: TRBJ1-1
cdr3_aa: CASSFHSRSEAFF
cdr3_nt: TGTGCCAGCAGTTTTCACAGCAGGTCTGAAGCTTTCTTT

clone_size: once
d_call: TRBD2
cdr3_length: 17
v_call: TRBV19
j_call: TRBJ2-1
cdr3_aa: CASSQGLAGSSYNEQFF
cdr3_nt: TGTGCCAGTAGTCAGGGACTAGCGGGATCGTCCTACAATGAGCAGTTCTTC

clone_size: .
d_call: .
cdr3_length: 16
v_call: TRBV7-9
j_call: TRBJ2-1
cdr3_aa: CSSSLVFGGGGYEQFF
cdr3_nt: TGTTCCAGCAGCTTAGTATTCGGGGGAGGGGGATATGAGCAGTTCTTC

clone_size: .
d_call: TRBD1
cdr3_length: 15
v_call: TRBV7-9
j_call: TRBJ2-3
cdr3_aa: CASSLGQGTTDTQYF
cdr3_nt: TGTGCCAGCAGCTTAGGACAGGGGACGACAGATACGCAGTATTTT

clone_size: few
d_call: .
cdr3_length: 11
v_call: TRBV6-4
j_call: TRBJ1-1
cdr3_aa: CAIERETEAFF
cdr3_nt: TGTGCCATCGAGCGGGAAACTGAAGCTTTCTTT

clone_size: .
d_call: .
cdr3_length: 15
v_call: TRBV5-1
j_call: TRBJ1-2
cdr3_aa: CASSPQTGVNYGYTF
cdr3_nt: TGCGCCAGCAGCCCCCAGACAGGAGTGAACTATGGCTACACCTTC

clone_size: .
d_call: .
cdr3_length: 16
v_call: TRBV6-1
j_call: TRBJ1-2
cdr3_aa: CASSELGGKPSNGYTF
cdr3_nt: TGTGCCAGCAGTGAACTTGGCGGGAAACCTTCAAATGGCTACACCTTC

clone_size: .
d_call: .
cdr3_length: 15
v_call: TRBV7-9
j_call: TRBJ1-1
cdr3_aa: CASSFLMDKNTEAFF
cdr3_nt: TGTGCCAGCAGCTTCCTGATGGACAAGAACACTGAAGCTTTCTTT

clone_size: .
d_call: TRBD2
cdr3_length: 15
v_call: TRBV7-8
j_call: TRBJ2-1
cdr3_aa: CASSYSGGAELEQFF
cdr3_nt: TGTGCCAGCAGCTATAGCGGGGGGGCGGAGCTTGAGCAGTTCTTC